What follows are 3 T cell receptor beta chains derived from one specimen sequenced in a study of cytotoxic CD8 clonotypes in ibrutinib-treated CLL. Method: immunoSEQ multiplex PCR; TCRdb's copy keeps in-frame clones and lacks some. The table lists more than 150,000 clones, over 55% of them singletons, with roughly 13% in the top ten. The material sequenced was PBMCs, taken after 24 months of ibrutinib treatment. Receptors were obtained from a human donor with chronic lymphocytic leukemia.

The chain has TRBV5-1 and TRBJ2-5; D unclear. Germline V gene lookup returns CDR1 SGHRS and CDR2 YFSETQ. The V end was cut by 4 bases, the J end by 5 bases, with 9 bases between. The CDR3 is made up of 12 amino acids. CDR3 sequence: CASSQNTETQYF. The DNA for the CDR3 is TGCGCCAGCAGCCAGAATACGGAGACCCAGTACTTC.

This chain joins TRBV19 and TRBJ1-2, with D perhaps matching TRBD1 (5 bases). Looked up from germline, CDR1 is LNHDA and CDR2 is SQIVND (reference sequence). This CDR3 spans 15 amino acids. V lost 5 bases and J lost 7, with 20 bases in between. The CDR3 protein is CASSQTSRGRGGYTF. The CDR3 coding sequence is TGTGCCAGTAGTCAAACTTCCCGGGGGAGGGGTGGCTACACCTTC.

The CDR3 coding sequence is TGCAGCGTTGTAAAAAGCTCCTACGAGCAGTACTTC. Amino acid sequence: CSVVKSSYEQYF. The chain couples TRBV29-1 to TRBJ2-7, with D hard to call. Germline V gives CDR1 SQVTM, CDR2 ANQGSEA. This CDR3 is 12 amino acids long. V shed 4 bases and J shed 0 bases, with 7 bases lying between them.